A single sample gave rise to the 20 T cell receptor beta chains below, sequenced in a study of tumor and adjacent non-tumor tissue in lung cancer. The library came from three nested PCR rounds adapted from ARM-PCR protocols. TCRdb independently ran MiXCR on the multiplex PCR reads; one entry per CDR3 protein. The table records about 48,000 distinct CDR3 sequences, around 59% of them present only once. No cell sorting was done before RNA was extracted from the tissue. More than 3 cm separated this lung sample from the edge of the tumor. The sample comprised distant non-tumor lung tissue. These receptors all stem from a woman in her seventies with non-small cell lung cancer.

On this clonotype itself: At one of its ends the junction is not consistent with the germline gene, which may arise from a read error. The rearrangement uses TRBV6-5 and TRBJ1-5; D is unresolved. The CDR3 sequence is 14 residues long. The germline V gene encodes CDR1 MNHEY and CDR2 SVGAGI. The CDR3: CASSLDCSNKPHHF. The CDR3 coding sequence is TGTGCCAGCAGTTTAGATTGTAGCAATAAGCCCCATCATTTT.

A note on this clonotype: Given a much more abundant clone one base away, this may be a read error. This chain links TRBV5-1 with TRBJ2-7, with a weak D call TRBD2 (6 bases). Trimming pared 0 bases from V and 3 bases from J, leaving 13 bases between. Germline CDR1 SGHRS, CDR2 YFSETQ. The CDR3 covers 15 residues. DNA of the CDR3: TGCGCCAGCAGCTTGGCCGGAGGGGTTTGCTACGAGCAGTACTTC. It yields the protein CASSLAGGVCYEQYF.

A note on this clonotype: This could be a read error, since a much larger clone is one nucleotide away. The chain joins TRBV15 to TRBJ2-7; D call uncertain. CDR1 is LNHNV and CDR2 is YYDKDF in the germline V gene (reference sequence). The CDR3 totals 14 residues. CDR3 sequence reads: CTTSRDPFGYEQYF. The CDR3 nucleotides are TGTACCACCAGCAGAGATCCGTTTGGATACGAGCAGTACTTC.

A word on this clonotype: This may be a read error: a much more frequent sequence differs by one nucleotide. The V gene is TRBV20-1, the J gene TRBJ2-5; 9 bases agree with TRBD2. In germline, CDR1 is DFQATT, CDR2 SNEGSKA (reference sequence). The CDR3 is 14 residues long. The CDR3 is CSVRLIAGAETQYF. In nucleotides, the CDR3 is TGCAGTGTTAGACTGATAGCGGGAGCAGAGACCCAGTACTTC.

As concerns this clonotype: The CDR3 does not close with the conserved phenylalanine or tryptophan, likely indicating a read error. The chain has TRBV6-1 and TRBJ1-1, with unresolved D. This CDR3 is 13 amino acids long. Germline assignment: CDR1 MNHNS and CDR2 SASEGT. The CDR3 spells CANSEKVNTEAFS. CDR3 nucleotide sequence: TGTGCCAACAGTGAAAAAGTGAACACTGAAGCTTTCTCT.

Concerning this clonotype itself: The junction departs from the called germline gene at one end, perhaps through a read error. The CDR3 coding sequence is TGCAGCGTAAAACGGCAGTGCATATATGACCAGTTCTTC. The encoded protein is CSVKRQCIYDQFF. The V gene is TRBV29-1, the J gene TRBJ2-1; D is uncertain. The CDR3 has 13 residues. The germline CDR1 and CDR2 sequences are SQVTM and ANQGSEA.

The gene calls are TRBV6-1 and TRBJ2-3; 7 positions match TRBD1. This CDR3 region has 15 residues. With V trimmed by 6 bases and J by 6 bases, 12 bases remained unmatched. Germline CDR1 MNHNS, CDR2 SASEGT. CDR3 loop: CASRDSRVRGDTQYF. CDR3 DNA: TGTGCCAGCAGGGACAGCCGGGTCAGGGGGGATACGCAGTATTTT.

The rearrangement links TRBV6-6 to TRBJ2-2; 7 nucleotides agree with TRBD1. CDR1 is MNHNY, CDR2 SVGAGI, per germline (reference sequence). Losses at the gene ends were 2 bases for V and 11 bases for J; bases not matched to a gene: 20. This CDR3 spans 18 amino acids. This chain's CDR3 is CASSYPPSGTDNIGELFF. CDR3 sequence (DNA): TGTGCCAGCAGTTACCCGCCCTCCGGGACAGATAACATCGGTGAGCTGTTTTTT.

For this clonotype: A read error may account for a junction end that differs from germline. The chain carries TRBV29-1 and TRBJ2-1; 8 positions agree with TRBD1. The CDR3 has 14 amino acids. Germline V CDR1 and CDR2: SQVTM, ANQGSEA. CDR3 sequence: CCVNLGQGRNEQFF. In DNA form, the CDR3 reads TGCTGCGTTAATCTTGGACAGGGAAGAAATGAGCAGTTCTTC.

This clonotype occurred a few times. The chain couples TRBV20-1 to TRBJ1-1; TRBD1 might be the D (5 bases). This CDR3 has 13 amino acids. Per germline, CDR1 DFQATT and CDR2 SNEGSKA (reference sequence). The V end was cut by 5 bases, the J end by 3 bases, with 13 bases between. The CDR3 coding sequence is TGCAGTGCTTACAAGGGGAAGTACACTGAAGCTTTCTTT. It yields the protein CSAYKGKYTEAFF.

Concerning this clonotype: Relative to the germline gene, one junction end is altered; a read error may explain this. The chain links TRBV6-1 to TRBJ1-5; D unresolved. CDR1 and CDR2 from the germline V gene are MNHNS and SASEGT. The CDR3 is 15 amino acids. The CDR3 DNA reads TGTGCCAGCACTCGGTCAGCCGACTCCAATCAGCCCCAGCACTTT. Translated: CASTRSADSNQPQHF.

This clonotype was observed a few times. The rearrangement uses TRBV24-1 and TRBJ2-7, with TRBD2 matching 7 bases. The germline gives CDR1 KGHDR, CDR2 SFDVKD. Unmatched junction bases numbered 11, after V lost 4 bases and J lost 3 bases. This CDR3 is 16 amino acids long. The CDR3 DNA follows: TGTGCCACCAGTGACCCGCGAGCGGGAACGATCTACGAGCAGTACTTC. This sequence encodes CATSDPRAGTIYEQYF.

The chain combines TRBV2 with TRBJ2-2; tentative D call: TRBD1 (6 bases). Trimming removed 2 bases from V and 7 bases from J, with 20 bases in between. The CDR3 length is 17 residues. CDR1 is SNHLY and CDR2 is FYNNEI in the germline V gene. CDR3 region: CASSERAGTYEHGELFF. The CDR3 DNA reads TGTGCCAGCAGTGAAAGGGCCGGGACATACGAACACGGGGAGCTGTTTTTT.

As concerns this clonotype: Since the CDR3 does not end with the conserved phenylalanine or tryptophan, this likely comes from a read error. The J gene is TRBJ2-2, the V gene TRBV4-2; 7 bases align to TRBD1. CDR3 length equals 14 residues. Germline CDR1 and CDR2: LGHNA and YNFKEQ. The CDR3 coding sequence is TGTGTCAGCAGCCAACAGGGGAGCACCGGGGAGCTGTTTTTG. Amino acid sequence: CVSSQQGSTGELFL.

Points on this clonotype: Possible read error: a much larger clone is one base away. V and J are TRBV28 and TRBJ1-2; 7 bases map to TRBD1. This CDR3 comprises 14 residues. The V gene's germline CDR1 is MDHEN and CDR2 SYDVKM. For the CDR3, the DNA is TGTGCCAGCAGTTTAAGGGACAGATCCTATGTCTACACCTTC. Amino acids: CASSLRDRSYVYTF.

This clonotype was seen a single time. One end of the junction varies from germline; a read error may be responsible. The chain has TRBV6-1 and TRBJ2-5; TRBD2 is a possible D gene (6 bases). Germline CDR1 MNHNS, CDR2 SASEGT. This CDR3 contains 15 residues. CDR3 amino acids: CARSENLTGVETQYF. The DNA for the CDR3 is TGTGCCAGGAGTGAGAATCTAACGGGAGTTGAGACCCAGTACTTC.

In the case of this clonotype: At one end the junction does not follow the germline gene, possibly because of a read error. The V and J genes are TRBV28 and TRBJ1-1; TRBD1 might be the D (5 bases). In germline, CDR1 is MDHEN, CDR2 SYDVKM. The CDR3 consists of 17 residues. The CDR3 DNA reads as TGTGCCAGCCGTTTGAGAGGGGCCCTTAACTTAAACACTGAAGCTTTCTTC. This codes for CASRLRGALNLNTEAFF.

Concerning this clonotype: At one end the junction does not follow the germline gene, possibly because of a read error. This chain uses TRBV4-2 with TRBJ2-1; 9 bases are shared with TRBD1. The V gene's germline CDR1 is LGHNA and CDR2 YNFKEQ. This CDR3 contains 14 residues. Here the CDR3 DNA reads TGTACCAGCAGCCCCGCGGACAGGGGCAATGAGCGGTTCTTC. Its translation is CTSSPADRGNERFF.

As to this clonotype: A read error may account for a junction end that differs from germline. V is TRBV28 and J is TRBJ2-7; D is possibly TRBD2 (5 bases). The CDR3 length is 14 residues. CDR1 MDHEN and CDR2 SYDVKM come from the germline V gene. The CDR3 sequence is CASSPRKRRYEQYF. In DNA form, the CDR3 reads TGCGCCAGCAGTCCGCGCAAGCGGAGATACGAGCAGTACTTC.

The chain combines TRBV5-4 with TRBJ2-7; D might be TRBD2 (6 bases). V dropped 3 bases and J dropped 2 bases, with 12 bases sitting between them. There are 14 residues in the CDR3. The V gene's germline CDR1 is SGHNT and CDR2 YYREEE (reference sequence). This chain's CDR3 is CASSSTGEPYEQYF. DNA for the CDR3: TGTGCCAGCAGCTCTACGGGAGAGCCCTACGAGCAGTACTTC. Using reference TRBV5-4 and TRBJ2-7 for the parts outside the CDR3, the full variable domain is ETGVTQSPTHLIKTRGQQVTLRCSSQSGHNTVSWYQQALGQGPQFIFQYYREEENGRGNFPPRFSGLQFPNYSSELNVNALELDDSALYLCASSSTGEPYEQYFGPGTRLTVT.